This entry lists 31 T cell receptor beta chains sequenced from one sample in a study of CD8 T cells in Susac syndrome. RNA amounts of about 0.5 to 1 ug underwent reverse transcription with random hexamers. TCRdb processed the immunoSEQ multiplex PCR reads anew with MiXCR; each CDR3 protein has one entry. The data contain approximately 190,000 distinct CDR3 sequences, approximately 95% of them singletons. Sequencing was performed on CD8+ T cells from PBMCs. All receptors come from a human donor with Susac syndrome.

In this sample, this clonotype turned up once. The chain combines TRBV5-6 with TRBJ2-7; D is perhaps TRBD1 (6 bases). The germline gives CDR1 SGHDT, CDR2 YYEEEE. V lost 4 bases and J lost 2, with 13 bases in between. The CDR3 contains 14 residues. CDR3 sequence (DNA): TGTGCCAGCAGCCTTGATAGGACAGCCTACGAGCAGTACTTC. Its protein is CASSLDRTAYEQYF.

The genes are TRBV7-3 and TRBJ2-5; D is possibly TRBD2 (5 bases). Germline lookup yields CDR1 SGHTA and CDR2 FQGTGA. V lost 0 bases to trimming and J lost 4 bases, with 12 bases between them. The CDR3 spans 15 residues. The CDR3 nucleotides are TGTGCCAGCAGCTTAACGTCGGGAATTCGAGAGACCCAGTACTTC. Residues: CASSLTSGIRETQYF.

The chain is built from TRBV10-3 and TRBJ2-5; the match to TRBD2 covers 9 bases. This CDR3 has 15 residues. J gave up 2 bases and V 4 bases, and 5 bases lay outside the gene matches. Germline V gene lookup returns CDR1 ENHRY and CDR2 SYGVKD. CDR3 coding DNA: TGTGCCATCAGTGGTAGCGGGGGCCCTCAAGAGACCCAGTACTTC. Translating it yields CAISGSGGPQETQYF.

CDR3 protein: CASSRGLAGALHTQYF. CDR3 in DNA: TGCGCCAGCAGCAGGGGACTAGCGGGTGCCCTACATACGCAGTATTTT. The chain recombines TRBV5-1 with TRBJ2-3; 12 bases line up with TRBD2. The CDR3 is made up of 16 amino acids. In germline, CDR1 is SGHRS, CDR2 YFSETQ. V shed 4 bases and J 7 bases; nucleotides not matched to a gene: 10.

This chain connects TRBV2 to TRBJ1-1; the D gene is possibly TRBD1 (6 bases). V dropped 6 bases and J dropped 4 bases, with 12 bases sitting between them. The CDR3 covers 13 residues. Germline assignment: CDR1 SNHLY and CDR2 FYNNEI. In DNA, the CDR3 is TGTGCCAGCAGGTACAGGGTTGGCACTGAAGCTTTCTTT. This encodes CASRYRVGTEAFF. The complete variable domain, with remaining parts taken from reference TRBV2 and TRBJ1-1, reads EPEVTQTPSHQVTQMGQEVILRCVPISNHLYFYWYRQILGQKVEFLVSFYNNEISEKSEIFDDQFSVERPDGSNFTLKIRSTKLEDSAMYFCASRYRVGTEAFFGQGTRLTVV.

The chain couples TRBV13 to TRBJ2-5; D may correspond to TRBD1 or TRBD2 (5 bases each). The length of the CDR3 is 17 residues. Germline loops: CDR1 PRHDT, CDR2 FYEKMQ (reference sequence). V was trimmed by 3 bases and J by 2 bases, leaving 19 bases between them. The CDR3 reads CASSFVLPGAVQETQYF. The CDR3 DNA reads as TGTGCCAGCAGCTTTGTTCTTCCCGGGGCGGTTCAAGAGACCCAGTACTTC.

The rearrangement links TRBV4-1 to TRBJ2-7; 10 nucleotides align to TRBD2. Germline V gene lookup returns CDR1 MGHRA and CDR2 YSYEKL. The CDR3 runs 16 residues. The V and J ends lost 4 bases and 3 bases, in that order; junction bases with no gene match: 9. The CDR3 DNA reads as TGCGCCAGCAGCCCCCACGGGGCTAGCGGGAGCTACGAGCAGTACTTC. As protein: CASSPHGASGSYEQYF.

This sequence joins TRBV5-6 and TRBJ2-7; weak D call: TRBD1 (5 bases). Trimming pared 4 bases from V and 6 bases from J, leaving 11 bases between. Germline lookup yields CDR1 SGHDT and CDR2 YYEEEE. The CDR3 is 12 residues long. The CDR3 reads CASSISTGEQYF. The CDR3 nucleotides are TGTGCCAGCAGCATCTCAACAGGCGAGCAGTACTTC.

This chain uses TRBV30 with TRBJ2-1, with D tentatively TRBD1 or TRBD2 (5 bases each). Germline V gene lookup returns CDR1 GTSNPN and CDR2 SVGIG (reference sequence). This CDR3 is built from 15 residues. V lost 2 bases, J lost 8 bases, and 19 bases lay in between. This CDR3 reads CAWSLGAGQGDEQFF. DNA for the CDR3: TGTGCCTGGAGTCTCGGGGCAGGTCAGGGTGATGAGCAGTTCTTC.

The chain is built from TRBV11-2 and TRBJ2-1, with D unclear. The CDR3 covers 15 residues. Germline CDR1 is SGHAT and CDR2 is FQNNGV. Trimming stripped 1 base from V and 0 bases from J, with 7 bases between. CDR3 bases: TGTGCCAGCAGCTTAGTTCGGACCTCCTACAATGAGCAGTTCTTC. Its translation: CASSLVRTSYNEQFF.

The chain employs TRBV7-9 and TRBJ2-3; D unclear. Trimming removed 8 bases at V and 3 bases at J, with 6 bases between. Germline CDR1 reads SEHNR; CDR2 reads FQNEAQ (reference sequence). The CDR3 spans 11 residues. The CDR3: CASVETDTQYF. CDR3 coding DNA: TGTGCCAGCGTTGAGACAGATACGCAGTATTTT.

The V gene is TRBV27, the J gene TRBJ1-1; TRBD1 aligns across 9 bases. CDR3 length equals 14 residues. Germline V gives CDR1 MNHEY, CDR2 SMNVEV (reference sequence). Unmatched junction bases numbered 2, after V lost 3 bases and J lost 3 bases. Here the CDR3 DNA reads TGTGCCAGCAGTTTCCGGACAGGGGACACTGAAGCTTTCTTT. It codes for CASSFRTGDTEAFF.

The chain recombines TRBV7-9 with TRBJ2-3; D is possibly TRBD1 (5 bases). The germline V gene encodes CDR1 SEHNR and CDR2 FQNEAQ (reference sequence). V gave up 1 base and J gave up 4 bases, with 12 bases separating them. The CDR3 consists of 15 residues. DNA for the CDR3: TGTGCCAGCAGCTTAGGGGGCCAGATCTCAGATACGCAGTATTTT. It codes for CASSLGGQISDTQYF.

This chain uses TRBV29-1 with TRBJ2-7; D tentatively reads TRBD1 or TRBD2 (5 bases each). V shed 5 bases and J shed 2 bases, with 13 bases lying between them. CDR3 length equals 13 residues. Germline assignment: CDR1 SQVTM and CDR2 ANQGSEA. The chain's CDR3 is CSVSGTDTYEQYF. Here the CDR3 DNA reads TGCAGCGTTTCCGGGACGGACACCTACGAGCAGTACTTC.

This chain connects TRBV10-3 to TRBJ2-7; the match to TRBD2 covers 11 bases. CDR1 and CDR2 (germline): ENHRY, SYGVKD. The CDR3 contains 16 residues. V was clipped by 3 bases and J by 6 bases; unmatched bases: 10. CDR3 nucleotides: TGTGCCATCAGTGAAGTAAGGGGGACTAGCGGTATCGAGCAGTACTTC. Its protein product is CAISEVRGTSGIEQYF.

Here the CDR3 reads CASRNRGPLYGYTF. The CDR3 bases are TGTGCCAGCAGGAACAGGGGGCCCCTCTATGGCTACACCTTC. The rearrangement links TRBV3-1 to TRBJ1-2; 9 bases align to TRBD1. Trimming at V came to 6 bases and at J to 4 bases, leaving 6 bases not matched to a gene. This CDR3 contains 14 residues. The V gene's germline CDR1 is LGHDT and CDR2 YNNKEL (reference sequence).

The chain combines TRBV30 with TRBJ2-5; D possibly corresponds to TRBD1 (6 bases). V lost 0 bases and J 2 bases, leaving 10 bases between the germline ends. The CDR3 consists of 14 residues. The V gene's germline CDR1 is GTSNPN and CDR2 SVGIG (reference sequence). The CDR3 region is CAWSVTGTQETQYF. CDR3 DNA: TGTGCCTGGAGTGTAACGGGGACACAAGAGACCCAGTACTTC.

This clonotype was seen just once. This chain uses TRBV11-1 with TRBJ1-6; D not resolved. The CDR3 spans 16 residues. Germline values: CDR1 SGHAT, CDR2 FQDESV (reference sequence). V lost 2 bases and J lost 10, with 18 bases in between. CDR3 region: CASSLSFGKGESPLHF. The CDR3 nucleotides are TGTGCCAGCAGCTTATCCTTCGGGAAAGGAGAATCACCCCTCCACTTT.

The chain is built from TRBV2 and TRBJ1-1, with D possibly being TRBD1 (5 bases). This CDR3 contains 12 residues. CDR1 is SNHLY and CDR2 is FYNNEI in the germline V gene. Trimming cost V 10 bases and J 4 bases, with 13 bases left between them. The CDR3 bases are TGTGCCATTTGGGGGGGGTTCACTGAAGCTTTCTTT. Protein: CAIWGGFTEAFF. The complete variable domain, with remaining parts taken from reference TRBV2 and TRBJ1-1, reads EPEVTQTPSHQVTQMGQEVILRCVPISNHLYFYWYRQILGQKVEFLVSFYNNEISEKSEIFDDQFSVERPDGSNFTLKIRSTKLEDSAMYFCAIWGGFTEAFFGQGTRLTVV.

The gene calls are TRBV7-2 and TRBJ2-1; 8 positions match TRBD2. Per the germline V gene, CDR1 is SGHTA and CDR2 is FQGNSA. CDR3 size: 18 residues. With V trimmed by 1 base and J by 8 bases, 16 bases remained unmatched. CDR3 sequence: CASSLVIYQTSGPHEQFF. The CDR3 DNA is TGTGCCAGCAGCTTAGTTATTTATCAAACTAGCGGACCTCATGAGCAGTTCTTC.

V gene TRBV29-1 combines with J gene TRBJ2-1, with D maybe TRBD2 (5 bases). The CDR3 consists of 10 residues. V was clipped by 6 bases and J by 9 bases, with 9 bases between them. Germline CDR1 SQVTM, CDR2 ANQGSEA. The CDR3 here is CSVLGIEQFF. The DNA for the CDR3 is TGCAGCGTACTAGGGATTGAGCAGTTCTTC.

The V call is TRBV5-6, the J call TRBJ1-2, with D perhaps matching TRBD1 (5 bases). Germline V lookup: CDR1 SGHDT, CDR2 YYEEEE. The CDR3 length is 14 residues. V lost 4 bases, J lost 4 bases, and 14 bases lay in between. CDR3 DNA: TGTGCCAGCAGCGGGGGGGTACTCGGCTATGGCTACACCTTC. It is translated as CASSGGVLGYGYTF. The full variable domain, rest sourced from reference TRBV5-6 and TRBJ1-2, is DAGVTQSPTHLIKTRGQQVTLRCSPKSGHDTVSWYQQALGQGPQFIFQYYEEEERQRGNFPDRFSGHQFPNYSSELNVNALLLGDSALYLCASSGGVLGYGYTFGSGTRLTVV.

The CDR3 loop reads CASILPGLPSDNEQFF. The CDR3 bases are TGTGCCAGCATCCTACCAGGGCTACCCAGCGACAATGAGCAGTTCTTC. The rearrangement uses TRBV12-3 or TRBV12-4 and TRBJ2-1; D perhaps matches TRBD1 (5 bases). The CDR3 has 16 amino acids. The V and J ends lost 7 bases and 5 bases respectively, with 21 bases between them.

This clonotype was observed a single time. This chain joins TRBV20-1 and TRBJ2-7, with 8 bases matching TRBD1. The CDR3 runs to 13 residues. Germline V gene lookup returns CDR1 DFQATT and CDR2 SNEGSKA (reference sequence). The V segment lost 3 bases and the J segment 3 bases; nucleotides outside the gene matches: 4. Here the CDR3 DNA reads TGCAGTGCTAGGGCCGGGACAGGCTACGAGCAGTACTTC. Translation gives CSARAGTGYEQYF.

The chain has TRBV2 and TRBJ2-3; D unresolved. The CDR3 is 14 amino acids. V dropped 2 bases and J dropped 2 bases, with 8 bases sitting between them. Germline CDR1 and CDR2: SNHLY and FYNNEI. The CDR3 nucleotides are TGTGCCAGCAGTGAACTTAGTTACACAGATACGCAGTATTTT. Encoded protein: CASSELSYTDTQYF.

The chain joins TRBV7-9 to TRBJ2-3; the match to TRBD2 covers 8 bases. V gave up 5 bases and J gave up 2 bases; unmatched junction bases: 6. The CDR3 extends over 15 amino acids. Germline V lookup: CDR1 SEHNR, CDR2 FQNEAQ (reference sequence). CDR3 amino acids: CASSVTGGLTDTQYF. DNA for the CDR3: TGTGCCAGCAGCGTTACGGGGGGGCTCACAGATACGCAGTATTTT. The variable domain in full, with the rest retrieved from reference TRBV7-9 and TRBJ2-3, is DTGVSQNPRHKITKRGQNVTFRCDPISEHNRLYWYRQTLGQGPEFLTYFQNEAQLEKSRLLSDRFSAERPKGSFSTLEIQRTEQGDSAMYLCASSVTGGLTDTQYFGPGTRLTVL.

The rearrangement links TRBV10-2 to TRBJ1-2, with D possibly TRBD1 on 5 matching bases. Trimming stripped 6 bases from V and 7 bases from J, with 15 bases between. The V gene's germline CDR1 is WSHSY and CDR2 SAAADI. The CDR3 is made up of 13 amino acids. The CDR3 region is CASRLRDTAGYTF. CDR3 nucleotides: TGCGCCAGCAGACTCAGGGATACTGCTGGCTACACCTTC.

The genes are TRBV3-1 and TRBJ2-1; possibly TRBD2 for D (6 bases). CDR1 and CDR2 from the germline V gene are LGHDT and YNNKEL (reference sequence). V was clipped by 6 bases and J by 0 bases, with 6 bases between them. The CDR3 is made up of 13 amino acids. The CDR3 is CASREGSYNEQFF. For the CDR3, the DNA is TGTGCCAGCAGGGAGGGCTCCTACAATGAGCAGTTCTTC.

The rearrangement uses TRBV2 and TRBJ1-2; 8 bases align to TRBD1. The CDR3 totals 14 residues. CDR1 SNHLY and CDR2 FYNNEI come from the germline V gene. The J segment lost 2 bases and the V segment lost 7 bases, leaving 6 bases of the junction unmatched. The CDR3 spells CASTYRDRNYGYTF. The CDR3 coding sequence is TGTGCCAGCACCTACCGGGACAGGAACTATGGCTACACCTTC. The variable domain in full, completed from reference TRBV2 and TRBJ1-2, reads EPEVTQTPSHQVTQMGQEVILRCVPISNHLYFYWYRQILGQKVEFLVSFYNNEISEKSEIFDDQFSVERPDGSNFTLKIRSTKLEDSAMYFCASTYRDRNYGYTFGSGTRLTVV.

The chain has TRBV7-8 and TRBJ1-5; D uncertain. The CDR3 spans 12 residues. The V end lost 1 base, the J end lost 5 bases, and 3 bases lay between the germline ends. CDR1 is SGHVS, CDR2 FQNEAQ, per germline. CDR3 region: CASSLGYQPQHF. The CDR3 region has the DNA TGTGCCAGCAGCTTAGGCTATCAGCCCCAGCATTTT.

The chain joins TRBV7-9 to TRBJ2-7, with D unclear. The V end was cut by 6 bases, the J end by 9 bases, with 18 bases between. The CDR3 runs to 13 residues. In germline, CDR1 is SEHNR, CDR2 FQNEAQ (reference sequence). The DNA of the CDR3 is TGTGCCAGCAGACCACCGGGCCCCTGGGGGCAGTACTTC. This gives the protein CASRPPGPWGQYF.